Listed below are T cell receptor beta chains from one sample, sequenced in a study of blood T cell repertoires in COVID-19. TCRdb keeps only in-frame clones here, not all; method: immunoSEQ multiplex PCR. The sample yields more than 200,000 clones, around 85% seen once. What was sequenced was peripheral blood. These TCRs come from a woman in her thirties or forties with active or convalescent COVID-19. Both conserved end residues are part of each CDR3. D genes are given only for firm matches. A clone size is listed for some rows: how often the clone was seen (once, few, many), or a class if it is expanded.

TRBV7-9	.	.	TRBJ1-1	CASSSPLRNTEAFF	TGTGCCAGCAGCTCCCCTCTGAGGAACACTGAAGCTTTCTTT
TRBV6-1	.	.	TRBJ2-6	CASSETEAGGANVLTF	TGTGCCAGCAGTGAAACCGAAGCAGGTGGGGCCAACGTCCTGACTTTC
TRBV11-2	.	TRBD1	TRBJ1-2	CASSSGQGASGYTF	TGTGCCAGCAGCTCCGGACAGGGGGCAAGTGGCTACACCTTC
TRBV28	.	TRBD1	TRBJ2-5	CASSHWDRRSQETQYF	TGTGCCAGCAGCCATTGGGACAGGCGAAGTCAAGAGACCCAGTACTTC
TRBV7-8	.	.	TRBJ2-3	CASSSEPGTRGTDTQYF	TGTGCCAGCAGCTCAGAACCCGGGACTCGGGGCACAGATACGCAGTATTTT
TRBV19	.	TRBD1	TRBJ1-6	CASSVGQHNSPLHF	TGTGCCAGTAGTGTGGGACAGCATAATTCACCCCTCCACTTT
TRBV7-2	.	TRBD2	TRBJ2-1	CASSLVASGGANEQFF	TGTGCCAGCAGCTTAGTTGCTAGCGGGGGGGCCAATGAGCAGTTCTTC
TRBV7-2	.	TRBD2	TRBJ2-1	CASSLRVGTRDEQFF	TGTGCCAGCAGCTTAAGGGTCGGGACTAGGGACGAGCAGTTCTTC
TRBV30	once	TRBD1	TRBJ1-2	CAWSVEGGDYGYTF	TGTGCCTGGAGTGTAGAAGGGGGCGACTATGGCTACACCTTC
TRBV2	.	TRBD1	TRBJ1-4	CASNRGTTEEKLFF	TGTGCCAGCAACAGGGGGACTACGGAGGAAAAACTGTTTTTT
TRBV18	.	.	TRBJ1-1	CASSPGREGRAFF	TGTGCCAGCTCCCCCGGGAGGGAAGGACGTGCTTTCTTT
TRBV25-1	.	TRBD1	TRBJ1-1	CASRTTGTNTEAFF	TGTGCCAGCAGAACGACAGGGACGAACACTGAAGCTTTCTTT
TRBV5-1	.	.	TRBJ1-5	CASSLDQGSNQPQHF	TGCGCCAGCAGCTTGGACCAGGGAAGCAATCAGCCCCAGCATTTT
TRBV4-1	.	.	TRBJ1-1	CASSKRGENTEAFF	TGCGCCAGCAGCAAACGCGGGGAGAACACTGAAGCTTTCTTT
TRBV6-5	many	.	TRBJ1-4	CASSYGLTNNEKLFF	TGTGCCAGCAGCTATGGACTGACAAATAATGAAAAACTGTTTTTT
TRBV5-4	.	.	TRBJ1-2	CASSLPGGRLYTF	TGTGCCAGCAGCTTACCCGGGGGGCGGCTCTACACCTTC
TRBV7-2	many	.	TRBJ1-5	CASSLDMAGNQHF	TGTGCCAGCAGCTTAGATATGGCCGGGAATCAGCATTTT
TRBV9	.	.	TRBJ2-2	CASSVRRAGELFF	TGTGCCAGCAGCGTGAGGCGGGCCGGGGAGCTGTTTTTT
TRBV19	.	TRBD1	TRBJ2-7	CASSGTVVSYEQYF	TGTGCCAGTAGTGGGACAGTCGTCTCCTACGAGCAGTACTTC
TRBV27	.	TRBD2	TRBJ2-2	CASSFLAGTNTGELFF	TGTGCCAGCAGTTTTCTAGCGGGGACGAACACCGGGGAGCTGTTTTTT
TRBV3-1/TRBV3-2	.	.	TRBJ1-6	CASSQHSAGPNSPLHF	TGTGCCAGCAGCCAACATTCGGCGGGCCCTAATTCACCCCTCCACTTT
TRBV3-1/TRBV3-2	.	TRBD1	TRBJ1-5	CASSPGQGIGSQHF	TGTGCCAGCAGCCCCGGACAGGGAATTGGGTCCCAGCATTTT
TRBV11-2	.	.	TRBJ1-4	CASSPVSANEKLFF	TGTGCCAGCAGCCCCGTTTCGGCTAATGAAAAACTGTTTTTT
TRBV5-1	.	TRBD1	TRBJ1-1	CASSITPGQGLTEAFF	TGCGCCAGCTCGATCACCCCAGGACAGGGACTGACTGAAGCTTTCTTT
TRBV12-3/TRBV12-4	.	.	TRBJ2-1	CASRGMGREQFF	TGTGCCAGCAGAGGTATGGGGCGTGAGCAGTTCTTC
TRBV5-5	.	.	TRBJ1-1	CASSLDWGGFTEAFF	TGTGCCAGCAGCTTGGACTGGGGGGGATTTACTGAAGCTTTCTTT
TRBV10-3	few	TRBD1	TRBJ2-7	CAIGTGAYEQYF	TGTGCCATCGGGACAGGAGCCTACGAGCAGTACTTC
TRBV19	.	TRBD1	TRBJ1-1	CASRNPTGNGEAFF	TGTGCCAGTAGGAACCCGACAGGGAATGGTGAAGCTTTCTTT
TRBV6-4	.	TRBD1	TRBJ1-2	CASSDGRGSGYTF	TGTGCCAGCAGTGACGGCAGGGGGTCTGGCTACACCTTC